This T cell receptor (beta chain) was sequenced for a study of cytomegalovirus exposure and HLA in healthy donors (dated by TCRdb to 2015 to 2018). For context, the study as a whole: The 650 to 750 repertoires of the first cohort and the 95 to 150 validation repertoires were produced on the same platform, according to a later analysis. The study aimed to test whether signatures of past pathogen exposure could be identified by cataloging public T cell receptors. High-throughput TCR immunosequencing, statistical association of individual TCRs with disease status, and machine learning were combined to predict cytomegalovirus infection status. Besides the first cohort of about 730 subjects, a separate validation cohort made up of 90 to 150 different subjects was used. General study outcomes and caveats: In both the original and validation cohorts, the classifier was reported to diagnose cytomegalovirus status with high specificity and sensitivity. All 110 or so repertoires were used to score co-occurrence in the validation cohort in a later analysis, because that analysis had no HLA typing for the cohort. The authors suggested that the approach could potentially be generalized to other disease states and immunological phenotypes. Subsequent analysis determined that TCRs grouped into clusters in the first cohort also showed a tendency toward co-occurrence across the 120 validation repertoires, and 94% of cluster scores exceeded 0. Most TCR sequences were observed very rarely across donors, whereas some public TCRs were present in many individuals. The study gave a list of about 170 TCR beta chains associated with cytomegalovirus. In vitro tests confirmed that a few of the cytomegalovirus-associated TCR beta chains recognize cytomegalovirus antigens.

Libraries were constructed by the immunoSEQ multiplex PCR assay. Regarding the original processing steps: A statistical classification framework was built for diagnosing cytomegalovirus status from the catalog of TCR beta chain sequences. TCRdb holds this immuneACCESS table with in-frame rearrangements only. Some clones are missing; in checked studies, unresolved V genes explain under half, and the rest has no known cause. Clonal size and the V and J genes are those of that table, whereas D and trimming came from the DNA. Here the sample has tens of thousands of clones; 80% to 95% occur a single time. The top ten clonotypes cover roughly 2.1% of the sample. Comments on this clone: It lacks a known antigen. Base qualities are not at hand, and no much larger clone is one base apart.

Separate from the approximately 690-subject first cohort, the validation cohort of over 90 subjects was the group to which the donors belonged. The sample taken for sequencing was PBMCs. The TCR sequence derives from a woman between 18 and 29 years old in good health and CMV-seronegative.

The nucleotides read TGTGCCAGTAGCGCAGGGTGGAATCAGCCCCAGCATTTT. It is translated as CASSAGWNQPQHF. The chain links TRBV19 with TRBJ1-5, with TRBD1 tentatively as D gene (5 bases match). Cut back by 6 bases and 4 bases, the V and J ends lie 10 bases apart. From the germline V gene (reference sequence), CDR1 is LNHDA and CDR2 is SQIVND. Including the terminal cysteine and phenylalanine, the CDR3 comprises 13 residues. The entry retains the CDR3 DNA only, 39 bases that are in frame from base 1.